A selection of T cell receptor beta chains follows, all from one sample in a study of shared clonotypes between healthy human individuals. The data were produced by immunoSEQ multiplex PCR, yet TCRdb's version contains in-frame clones alone and is incomplete. The sample holds some 2,400,000 clones, 90% to 97% seen once. The material sequenced was naive CD4+ T cells sorted from blood. The receptor source for this set is a man between 18 and 29 years old in good health. CDR3s include the opening cysteine and the closing phenylalanine or tryptophan. The order of the fields is clone size, D gene, V gene, J gene, CDR3 protein, CDR3 DNA. D genes are given only for firm matches. Clone size is given for some rows only: seen once, a few or many times, or a class if the clone is expanded.

-	-	TRBV19	TRBJ1-1	CATGPNTEAFF	TGTGCCACCGGACCAAACACTGAAGCTTTCTTT
-	-	TRBV6-6	TRBJ2-1	CASRRIGEQFF	TGTGCCAGCCGTAGGATTGGGGAGCAGTTCTTC
-	-	TRBV19	TRBJ2-2	CASSMGSLGELFF	TGTGCCAGTAGTATGGGGAGCCTGGGGGAGCTGTTTTTT
-	-	TRBV7-4	TRBJ1-1	CASSLARCTEAFF	TGTGCCAGCAGCTTAGCCAGGTGCACTGAAGCTTTCTTT
-	TRBD1	TRBV6-1	TRBJ2-7	CAILWDSSYEQYF	TGTGCCATCCTCTGGGACAGTTCCTACGAGCAGTACTTC
-	-	TRBV10-1	TRBJ2-1	CASSDNPRNNEQFF	TGCGCCAGCAGTGATAACCCTAGGAACAATGAGCAGTTCTTC
-	-	TRBV5-5	TRBJ1-1	CASSLVQGNTEAFF	TGTGCCAGCAGCTTGGTACAGGGCAACACTGAAGCTTTCTTT
-	TRBD2	TRBV10-2	TRBJ2-7	CASSEAGYEQYF	TGCGCCAGCAGTGAAGCGGGATACGAGCAGTACTTC
-	TRBD1	TRBV7-9	TRBJ1-6	CASSRQGAYNSPLHF	TGTGCCAGCAGTCGACAGGGGGCCTATAATTCACCCCTCCACTTT
-	-	TRBV2	TRBJ1-1	CASSGAMNTEAFF	TGTGCCAGCAGTGGAGCAATGAACACTGAAGCTTTCTTT
-	-	TRBV2	TRBJ1-1	CASSEAESEAFF	TGTGCCAGCAGTGAAGCAGAGAGTGAAGCTTTCTTT
once	-	TRBV6-1	TRBJ2-6	CASRGDAGANVLTF	TGTGCCAGCAGAGGGGATGCTGGGGCCAACGTCCTGACTTTC
few	TRBD1	TRBV5-4	TRBJ1-6	CASSRRDRDSPLHF	TGTGCCAGCAGTCGAAGGGACAGAGATTCACCCCTCCACTTT
-	-	TRBV11-2	TRBJ2-7	CASSLDFSYEQYF	TGTGCCAGCAGCTTAGATTTTTCCTACGAGCAGTACTTC
once	-	TRBV6-1	TRBJ1-1	CASNLATWEGEAFF	TGTGCCAGCAACCTCGCGACATGGGAAGGTGAAGCTTTCTTT
-	-	TRBV7-2	TRBJ1-2	CAGGGVNYGYTF	TGTGCCGGGGGGGGCGTTAACTATGGCTACACCTTC
-	-	TRBV9	TRBJ1-6	CASSVGQLNSPLHF	TGTGCCAGCAGCGTAGGACAGTTGAATTCACCCCTCCACTTT
-	TRBD1	TRBV28	TRBJ1-2	CASSGTGGLSVGYTF	TGTGCCAGCAGTGGGACAGGGGGATTGTCAGTGGGCTACACCTTC